The 20 T cell receptor beta chains below all came from one sample that was sequenced in a study of cytomegalovirus exposure and HLA in healthy donors. Vbeta (60) and Jbeta (13) primers were used in the PCR. Generated by immunoSEQ multiplex PCR, the TCRdb table keeps only in-frame clones and is missing some. The data contain roughly 90,000 clones, roughly 72% of them singletons. The sequenced material came from PBMCs. Source of these receptors: a man aged 25 to 45 in good health and CMV-seropositive.

The rearrangement links TRBV29-1 to TRBJ2-7, with D possibly matching TRBD1 (6 bases). This CDR3 spans 11 amino acids. Trimming left V 5 bases short and J 5 bases short, with 10 bases between. Germline V lookup: CDR1 SQVTM, CDR2 ANQGSEA. CDR3 DNA: TGCAGCGTTTGGGACATCAACGAGCAGTACTTC. It encodes CSVWDINEQYF.

The chain uses TRBV19 and TRBJ1-1; 7 positions agree with TRBD1. Germline V lookup: CDR1 LNHDA, CDR2 SQIVND (reference sequence). The CDR3 has 14 amino acids. With 5 bases clipped from V and 0 bases from J, the junction kept 3 bases outside the gene matches. The DNA for the CDR3 is TGTGCCAGTAGTTCAACAGGGGTGAACACTGAAGCTTTCTTT. This gives the protein CASSSTGVNTEAFF.

The gene calls are TRBV6-1 and TRBJ2-2; 11 bases map to TRBD2. CDR3 length: 20 residues. Trimming took 4 bases from V and 0 from J; bases not matched to a gene: 13. CDR1 is MNHNS and CDR2 is SASEGT in the germline V gene. CDR3 sequence reads: CASSGGWASGGSANTGELFF. CDR3 DNA sequence: TGTGCCAGCAGTGGAGGGTGGGCTAGCGGGGGGAGTGCGAACACCGGGGAGCTGTTTTTT.

The V and J genes are TRBV9 and TRBJ2-3; D is unresolved. The germline V gene encodes CDR1 SGDLS and CDR2 YYNGEE. Trimming removed 0 bases at V and 0 bases at J, with 8 bases between. This CDR3 has 15 residues. The CDR3 sequence: CASSVGGGSTDTQYF. The CDR3 DNA reads TGTGCCAGCAGCGTAGGCGGCGGTAGCACAGATACGCAGTATTTT.

V usage is TRBV4-2 and J usage is TRBJ2-6; D perhaps matches TRBD2 (5 bases). Germline assignment: CDR1 LGHNA and CDR2 YNFKEQ. This CDR3 is built from 16 residues. With 0 bases removed from V and 4 bases from J, the gap between germline ends came to 10 bases. The CDR3 protein is CASSQDDGEGANVLTF. CDR3 bases: TGTGCCAGCAGCCAAGATGACGGGGAGGGGGCCAACGTCCTGACTTTC.

The genes are TRBV5-8 and TRBJ2-5; TRBD1 might be the D (6 bases). V dropped 2 bases and J dropped 5 bases, with 13 bases sitting between them. The CDR3 totals 14 residues. Germline CDR1 is SGHTS and CDR2 is YDEGEE. The CDR3 reads CASSFGQSAETQYF. DNA for the CDR3: TGTGCCAGCAGCTTCGGACAGTCGGCGGAGACCCAGTACTTC. The full variable domain, rest sourced from reference TRBV5-8 and TRBJ2-5, is EAGVTQSPTHLIKTRGQQATLRCSPISGHTSVYWYQQALGLGLQFLLWYDEGEERNRGNFPPRFSGRQFPNYSSELNVNALELEDSALYLCASSFGQSAETQYFGPGTRLLVL.

The V and J genes are TRBV28 and TRBJ1-5, with TRBD1 matching over 8 bases. The ends lost 5 bases at V and 3 bases at J; junction bases unmatched: 12. Germline V gene sequence: CDR1 MDHEN, CDR2 SYDVKM. The CDR3 is 17 amino acids. In nucleotides, the CDR3 is TGTGCCAGCAGTCAAAGACCGGACAGGGAGATCAATCAGCCCCAGCATTTT. Translating gives CASSQRPDREINQPQHF.

The rearrangement joins TRBV5-1 to TRBJ2-2; possible D gene TRBD2, 6 bases. Trimming removed 0 bases at V and 3 bases at J, with 12 bases between. The CDR3 spans 16 residues. The germline V gene encodes CDR1 SGHRS and CDR2 YFSETQ. CDR3 DNA sequence: TGCGCCAGCAGCTTGGTAGCGGTCACGGACACCGGGGAGCTGTTTTTT. This encodes CASSLVAVTDTGELFF. The entire variable domain, with the rest obtained from reference TRBV5-1 and TRBJ2-2, is as follows: KAGVTQTPRYLIKTRGQQVTLSCSPISGHRSVSWYQQTPGQGLQFLFEYFSETQRNKGNFPGRFSGRQFSNSRSEMNVSTLELGDSALYLCASSLVAVTDTGELFFGEGSRLTVL.

This clone has just a few counts. At one end the junction does not follow the germline gene, possibly because of a read error. The chain combines TRBV4-2 with TRBJ2-7; D is undetermined. This CDR3 contains 15 residues. Germline CDR1 is LGHNA and CDR2 is YNFKEQ. The CDR3 region has the DNA TGTGCCAGCAGTCAAGGAGACTCCGAATCCTACGAGCAGTACTTC. It encodes CASSQGDSESYEQYF.

The chain recombines TRBV5-1 with TRBJ2-1; TRBD2 aligns across 12 bases. Germline loops: CDR1 SGHRS, CDR2 YFSETQ. The CDR3 has 15 residues. The V and J ends lost 2 bases and 8 bases, in that order; junction bases with no gene match: 5. In DNA, the CDR3 is TGCGCCAGCAGCTTAACTAGCGGGGGGTGGTATGAGCAGTTCTTC. It translates to CASSLTSGGWYEQFF.

The genes are TRBV11-2 and TRBJ2-4; the match to TRBD2 covers 8 bases. The CDR3 extends over 17 amino acids. Germline V CDR1 and CDR2: SGHAT, FQNNGV. V lost 6 bases and J lost 1; bases outside the gene matches: 11. The CDR3 coding sequence is TGTGCCAGCAGTGTCCAGCGGGGGAGGGTCGCCAAAAACATTCAGTACTTC. This sequence encodes CASSVQRGRVAKNIQYF.

This sequence joins TRBV30 and TRBJ2-3, with D possibly TRBD1 on 6 matching bases. The ends were cut back, 0 bases at V and 3 bases at J, with 10 bases in the middle. The CDR3 is made up of 14 amino acids. The V gene's germline CDR1 is GTSNPN and CDR2 SVGIG (reference sequence). This CDR3 is CAWSVGGVTDTQYF. CDR3 bases: TGTGCCTGGAGTGTAGGGGGAGTAACAGATACGCAGTATTTT.

The J gene is TRBJ1-2, the V gene TRBV7-6; 7 bases agree with TRBD1. J gave up 5 bases and V 5 bases, and 8 bases lay outside the gene matches. Per the germline V gene, CDR1 is SGHVS and CDR2 is FNYEAQ. CDR3 size: 14 residues. This CDR3 reads CASSLQGPSYGYTF. DNA of the CDR3: TGTGCCAGCAGCCTACAGGGGCCCTCGTATGGCTACACCTTC.

In its sample, this clone was seen once. J is TRBJ2-3 and V is TRBV5-1; TRBD1 matches at 8 bases. The germline V gene encodes CDR1 SGHRS and CDR2 YFSETQ. The CDR3 sequence is 17 residues long. The V and J ends lost 2 bases and 4 bases, in that order; junction bases with no gene match: 12. CDR3 DNA sequence: TGCGCCAGCAGCTTAAAGGCCGGGACAGGTGATTCAGATACGCAGTATTTT. Translated: CASSLKAGTGDSDTQYF. The variable domain in full, with the rest retrieved from reference TRBV5-1 and TRBJ2-3, is KAGVTQTPRYLIKTRGQQVTLSCSPISGHRSVSWYQQTPGQGLQFLFEYFSETQRNKGNFPGRFSGRQFSNSRSEMNVSTLELGDSALYLCASSLKAGTGDSDTQYFGPGTRLTVL.

The genes are TRBV6-6 and TRBJ2-3; the D gene is possibly TRBD2 (5 bases). The CDR3 is 12 residues long. The V and J ends lost 6 bases and 4 bases respectively, with 8 bases between them. Per the germline V gene, CDR1 is MNHNY and CDR2 is SVGAGI (reference sequence). The CDR3 loop is CASSRGPDTQYF. For the CDR3, the DNA is TGTGCCAGCAGCCGGGGTCCAGATACGCAGTATTTT.

The chain is built from TRBV20-1 and TRBJ2-1; D remains ambiguous. Per the germline V gene, CDR1 is DFQATT and CDR2 is SNEGSKA (reference sequence). Trimming pared 6 bases from V and 8 bases from J, leaving 11 bases between. The CDR3 is 11 amino acids. The CDR3 DNA sequence: TGCAGTGCGGCGGTAACCCATGAGCAGTTCTTC. Amino acids: CSAAVTHEQFF.

This clone was seen just once. This chain uses TRBV27 with TRBJ2-1; 14 bases are a match to TRBD2. V lost 4 bases, J lost 5 bases, and 4 bases stayed unmatched. Per germline, CDR1 MNHEY and CDR2 SMNVEV (reference sequence). This CDR3 contains 16 residues. The chain's CDR3 is CASSSPGLAGDNEQFF. In DNA form, the CDR3 reads TGTGCCAGCAGTTCGCCGGGACTAGCGGGAGACAATGAGCAGTTCTTC.

This clone was seen a few times. One base separates it from a far larger clone, so it is likely a read error. The chain uses TRBV5-1 and TRBJ1-2; 9 bases line up with TRBD1. Germline V CDR1 and CDR2: SGHRS, YFSETQ. Trimming took 2 bases from V and 7 from J; bases not matched to a gene: 3. CDR3 size: 13 residues. The CDR3 bases are TGCGCCAGCAGCTTATACAGGGGGCTTGGCTACACCTTC. As protein: CASSLYRGLGYTF.

The V and J genes are TRBV14 and TRBJ2-2; 12 bases fit TRBD2. Germline V CDR1 and CDR2: SGHDN, FVKESK. The CDR3 is 18 amino acids. Trimming cost V 0 bases and J 0 bases; bases outside gene matches: 2. The CDR3, as DNA: TGTGCCAGCAGCCAAGAGACTAGCGGGGGACCGAACACCGGGGAGCTGTTTTTT. Translating it yields CASSQETSGGPNTGELFF.

The sample holds one count of this clone. The rearrangement uses TRBV15 and TRBJ2-1, with TRBD2 matching 8 bases. The trim removed 5 bases at V and 0 bases at J, leaving 12 bases unmatched. CDR1 is LNHNV, CDR2 YYDKDF, per germline (reference sequence). CDR3 length equals 18 residues. CDR3 sequence reads: CATSFDRTSRYSYNEQFF. CDR3 DNA sequence: TGTGCCACCAGCTTCGACAGGACTAGCAGATACTCCTACAATGAGCAGTTCTTC.